This T cell receptor (beta chain) was recorded in a study of cytomegalovirus exposure and HLA in healthy donors. General study results and limits: Versus the approximately 670-donor mean, an Asian-associated ancestry cluster reportedly showed fewer N-insertions in a later analysis. A previous analysis found most TCR beta V segments productive roughly 87% or roughly 30% of the time. The study had only CMV serostatus as immune exposure information.

Concerning this clone: Antigen specificity is unknown.

Germline CDR1 is SEHNR and CDR2 is FQNEAQ (reference sequence). The CDR3 length is 15 residues. V dropped 5 bases and J dropped 6 bases, with 16 bases sitting between them. Healthy bone marrow donors formed the donor group. The PCR was carried out with 60 Vbeta primers and 13 Jbeta primers. Some clones are missing from TCRdb's copy, which holds only in-frame ones; the method was immunoSEQ multiplex PCR. The sample holds 150,000 to 200,000 clones; approximately 81% are singletons and the top ten take around 2%. The sequence was collected from a man between 18 and 35 years old in good health and CMV-seronegative. Sequenced sample: PBMCs. This rearrangement joins TRBV7-9 to TRBJ2-2; TRBD2 might be the D (6 bases). Here the CDR3 DNA reads TGTGCCAGCAGCCCCGGGGGTCCGCGTGCCGGGGAGCTGTTTTTT. Amino acids: CASSPGGPRAGELFF.